A selection of T cell receptor beta chains follows, all from one sample in a study of blood T cell repertoires in COVID-19. TCRdb keeps only in-frame clones here, not all; method: immunoSEQ multiplex PCR. This sample yields over 150,000 clones, of which less than 95% are seen a single time; 0.55% belongs to the top ten. The sample comprised peripheral blood. Receptor source: a man in his forties or fifties with acute or convalescent COVID-19. Each CDR3 is given with its conserved first and last residue. D genes are given only for firm matches. The size of a clone is reported for some rows only, either as once, few or many, or as a class for expanded clones.

d_gene: NA
v_gene: TRBV4-1
abundance: NA
j_gene: TRBJ1-5
CDR3aa: CASSQDPGGNQPQHF
CDR3nt: TGCGCCAGCAGCCAAGATCCGGGGGGCAATCAGCCCCAGCATTTT

d_gene: TRBD1
v_gene: TRBV23-1
abundance: NA
j_gene: TRBJ1-2
CDR3aa: CASSQSDREGYGYTF
CDR3nt: TGCGCCAGCAGTCAATCGGACAGGGAGGGGTATGGCTACACCTTC

d_gene: TRBD1
v_gene: TRBV6-5
abundance: NA
j_gene: TRBJ1-2
CDR3aa: CASSSLGQGYTF
CDR3nt: TGTGCCAGCAGTTCCCTGGGACAGGGCTACACCTTC

d_gene: TRBD1
v_gene: TRBV7-8
abundance: once
j_gene: TRBJ2-2
CDR3aa: CASSRDRSGPGELFF
CDR3nt: TGTGCCAGCAGCCGGGACAGGTCGGGTCCCGGGGAGCTGTTTTTT

d_gene: NA
v_gene: TRBV19
abundance: NA
j_gene: TRBJ2-2
CDR3aa: CASSRTATNTGELFF
CDR3nt: TGTGCCAGTAGTAGGACAGCCACAAACACCGGGGAGCTGTTTTTT

d_gene: TRBD2
v_gene: TRBV11-3
abundance: NA
j_gene: TRBJ2-1
CDR3aa: CASSLVGGEQFF
CDR3nt: TGTGCCAGCAGCTTAGTCGGGGGGGAGCAGTTCTTC

d_gene: NA
v_gene: TRBV9
abundance: NA
j_gene: TRBJ2-2
CDR3aa: CASSVGTRNTGELFF
CDR3nt: TGTGCCAGCAGCGTAGGGACAAGGAACACCGGGGAGCTGTTTTTT

d_gene: TRBD2
v_gene: TRBV6-5
abundance: NA
j_gene: TRBJ2-7
CDR3aa: CASSSAWGEGREQYF
CDR3nt: TGTGCCAGCAGCTCCGCCTGGGGGGAGGGCCGCGAGCAGTACTTC

d_gene: NA
v_gene: TRBV6-1
abundance: NA
j_gene: TRBJ1-5
CDR3aa: CASSESGVDQPQHF
CDR3nt: TGTGCCAGCAGTGAATCGGGGGTGGATCAGCCCCAGCATTTT

d_gene: TRBD1
v_gene: TRBV19
abundance: NA
j_gene: TRBJ1-5
CDR3aa: CASTLRRQGNQPQHF
CDR3nt: TGTGCCAGTACCCTACGGAGACAGGGAAATCAGCCCCAGCATTTT

d_gene: TRBD2
v_gene: TRBV27
abundance: NA
j_gene: TRBJ2-3
CDR3aa: CASSLLAGPSTDTQYF
CDR3nt: TGTGCCAGCAGTTTACTAGCGGGTCCCAGCACAGATACGCAGTATTTT

d_gene: NA
v_gene: TRBV9
abundance: NA
j_gene: TRBJ1-5
CDR3aa: CASSVEGDSNQPQHF
CDR3nt: TGTGCCAGCAGCGTAGAAGGGGATAGCAATCAGCCCCAGCATTTT

d_gene: NA
v_gene: TRBV4-2
abundance: NA
j_gene: TRBJ1-5
CDR3aa: CASSQDRGSNQPQHF
CDR3nt: TGTGCCAGCAGCCAAGACAGGGGAAGCAATCAGCCCCAGCATTTT

d_gene: NA
v_gene: TRBV18
abundance: NA
j_gene: TRBJ2-5
CDR3aa: CASSQPGAKETQYF
CDR3nt: TGTGCCAGCTCACAACCGGGAGCTAAAGAGACCCAGTACTTC

d_gene: NA
v_gene: TRBV6-6
abundance: NA
j_gene: TRBJ2-2
CDR3aa: CASSPTGVSGGSNHAGELFF
CDR3nt: TGTGCCAGCAGTCCGACAGGGGTATCCGGCGGGAGCAACCACGCCGGGGAGCTGTTTTTT

d_gene: NA
v_gene: TRBV19
abundance: NA
j_gene: TRBJ1-1
CDR3aa: CASSIGRPSGGAFF
CDR3nt: TGTGCCAGTAGTATTGGCAGGCCCAGCGGGGGAGCTTTCTTT

d_gene: TRBD2
v_gene: TRBV7-9
abundance: NA
j_gene: TRBJ2-5
CDR3aa: CASSPGGANQETQYF
CDR3nt: TGTGCCAGCAGCCCCGGGGGGGCTAACCAAGAGACCCAGTACTTC

d_gene: NA
v_gene: TRBV5-1
abundance: NA
j_gene: TRBJ2-3
CDR3aa: CASSFLTGGTDTQYF
CDR3nt: TGCGCCAGCAGCTTTCTAACCGGGGGCACAGATACGCAGTATTTT

d_gene: TRBD1
v_gene: TRBV19
abundance: NA
j_gene: TRBJ1-2
CDR3aa: CASRILTGGSSNYGYTF
CDR3nt: TGTGCCAGTAGGATATTGACAGGGGGGTCATCGAACTATGGCTACACCTTC

d_gene: TRBD1
v_gene: TRBV5-1
abundance: NA
j_gene: TRBJ2-5
CDR3aa: CASSRGQRQETQYF
CDR3nt: TGCGCCAGCAGCCGGGGACAGCGGCAAGAGACCCAGTACTTC

d_gene: TRBD1
v_gene: TRBV10-3
abundance: once
j_gene: TRBJ2-5
CDR3aa: CATGRTGGEETQYF
CDR3nt: TGTGCCACCGGGCGGACAGGGGGCGAGGAGACCCAGTACTTC

d_gene: TRBD2
v_gene: TRBV28
abundance: NA
j_gene: TRBJ2-5
CDR3aa: CASSDKGLAGGYPETQYF
CDR3nt: TGTGCCAGCAGTGACAAAGGACTAGCGGGAGGGTACCCAGAGACCCAGTACTTC

d_gene: TRBD1
v_gene: TRBV29-1
abundance: once
j_gene: TRBJ1-1
CDR3aa: CSVKQGDLDAFF
CDR3nt: TGCAGCGTTAAACAGGGGGACCTGGACGCTTTCTTT

d_gene: NA
v_gene: TRBV7-2
abundance: NA
j_gene: TRBJ1-5
CDR3aa: CASSLGLYQPQHF
CDR3nt: TGTGCCAGCAGCTTAGGGCTGTATCAGCCCCAGCATTTT

d_gene: TRBD2
v_gene: TRBV27
abundance: NA
j_gene: TRBJ2-2
CDR3aa: CASSLSVGGPTGELFF
CDR3nt: TGTGCCAGCAGTTTATCGGTGGGAGGGCCAACCGGGGAGCTGTTTTTT

d_gene: NA
v_gene: TRBV12-3/TRBV12-4
abundance: few
j_gene: TRBJ2-4
CDR3aa: CASSLAGPNIQYF
CDR3nt: TGTGCCAGCAGTTTAGCGGGCCCAAACATTCAGTACTTC

d_gene: TRBD1
v_gene: TRBV6-5
abundance: NA
j_gene: TRBJ1-2
CDR3aa: CASRTGGALYGYTF
CDR3nt: TGTGCCAGCAGAACAGGGGGTGCGCTCTATGGCTACACCTTC

d_gene: TRBD2
v_gene: TRBV25-1
abundance: NA
j_gene: TRBJ2-1
CDR3aa: CATRGVREEFF
CDR3nt: TGTGCCACAAGAGGTGTGCGGGAGGAGTTCTTC

d_gene: NA
v_gene: TRBV4-1
abundance: once
j_gene: TRBJ1-4
CDR3aa: CASSQDYGRENEKLFF
CDR3nt: TGCGCCAGCAGCCAAGATTACGGGAGGGAGAATGAAAAACTGTTTTTT

d_gene: NA
v_gene: TRBV24-1
abundance: NA
j_gene: TRBJ2-1
CDR3aa: CATSDWGLGEQFF
CDR3nt: TGTGCCACCAGTGATTGGGGGCTTGGTGAGCAGTTCTTC

d_gene: TRBD1
v_gene: TRBV30
abundance: NA
j_gene: TRBJ2-2
CDR3aa: CAWSVGQAGGGELFF
CDR3nt: TGTGCCTGGAGTGTAGGCCAAGCAGGGGGCGGGGAGCTGTTTTTT

d_gene: NA
v_gene: TRBV27
abundance: NA
j_gene: TRBJ1-3
CDR3aa: CASSPNAPDSSGNTIYF
CDR3nt: TGTGCCAGCAGTCCCAACGCCCCGGACAGCTCTGGAAACACCATATATTTT

d_gene: NA
v_gene: TRBV3-1/TRBV3-2
abundance: NA
j_gene: TRBJ2-7
CDR3aa: CASSQNGGPGEQYF
CDR3nt: TGTGCCAGCAGCCAAAACGGAGGGCCTGGCGAGCAGTACTTC

d_gene: TRBD2
v_gene: TRBV5-1
abundance: NA
j_gene: TRBJ2-7
CDR3aa: CASSREGETYEQYF
CDR3nt: TGCGCCAGCAGCCGGGAGGGGGAAACCTACGAGCAGTACTTC

d_gene: NA
v_gene: TRBV5-6
abundance: NA
j_gene: TRBJ1-5
CDR3aa: CASSFRGGNQPQHF
CDR3nt: TGTGCCAGCAGCTTTCGGGGGGGCAATCAGCCCCAGCATTTT

d_gene: TRBD1
v_gene: TRBV28
abundance: NA
j_gene: TRBJ1-1
CDR3aa: CASRSGGGKTEAFF
CDR3nt: TGTGCCAGCAGATCAGGGGGCGGAAAGACTGAAGCTTTCTTT